This TCR beta chain emerged from a study of blood T cell repertoires in COVID-19. CDR1 GTSNPN and CDR2 SVGIG come from the germline V gene (reference sequence). V was pared by 4 bases and J by 6 bases, with 10 bases between. This CDR3 has 13 amino acids. Authors' analysis steps: Reference gene primer amplification in the assay estimated nucleated cell counts. Clones were read by immunoSEQ multiplex PCR, and TCRdb kept only the in-frame ones, dropping some. That table is the source of V, J and clone size, and D and trimming were worked out from the DNA. The sample comprises roughly 120,000 clones, around 78% of which are singletons, and roughly 2.4% rests with the top ten.

The chain couples TRBV30 to TRBJ1-6; no firm D call. This TCR derives from a young man with acute or convalescent COVID-19. Material for sequencing was peripheral blood. The CDR3 spells CAWNMPRNSPLHF. In DNA form, the CDR3 reads TGTGCCTGGAATATGCCGCGTAATTCACCCCTCCACTTT.